This T cell receptor beta chain originates from a study of T cell repertoires in cytomegalovirus infection (dated by TCRdb to between 2018 and 2021). At the level of the whole study: Peptide stimulations targeted recently identified HLA-C-restricted CMV epitopes, whose presentation resists viral immunomodulation, together with well-studied HLA-B-restricted epitopes. Because public TCR beta signatures pointed to carriage of CMV infection together with the matching HLA type, the HLA type of each donor mattered for the analysis. What the research found in general, with its limitations: Carriers of CMV infection plus the relevant HLA type were discriminated by the cumulative frequency of public TCR beta family members in the study cohort and in an independent approximately 350-donor cohort. In the ex vivo response, HLA-C-restricted CMV-specific TCR beta clonotypes were dominant, and in two of eight donors the single most frequent clonotype came from this HLA-C-restricted group.

According to the study, the label for this sample's treatment or condition signals: in vitro stimulation with specific CMV peptide epitopes to enrich CMV-specific T cells. Turning to this clonotype: No antigen is known for it. No qualities accompany the bases; no much larger clone lies one base away.

From the germline V gene, CDR1 is MNHEY and CDR2 is SVGEGT. At the junction V is shortened by 11 bases and J by 1 base, with 15 bases in between. From its cysteine to its phenylalanine, the CDR3 spans 14 amino acids. Only the CDR3 portion is preserved as DNA: 42 bases, with reading frame beginning at the first base. Sequencing took place on an Illumina HiSeq 1500. TCRdb trimmed the raw reads at Q25, called clones with MiXCR and kept productive beta chains. Each entry merges the rows of one CDR3 protein and shows their most common DNA and genes. The sample profile shows about 340,000 distinct CDR3 sequences; 25% to 35% of them were found once. Around 20% of the sample rests with the top ten.

Sequencing used cultured PBMCs, obtained from culture after CMV antigen stimulation. The V gene is TRBV6-2 or TRBV6-3 and the J gene is TRBJ2-1; the D gene is possibly TRBD1, with 7 bases matching. This TCR came from a human donor in good health (CMV status not recorded). Some clones in this sample may be carry-over from other donors' samples. The CDR3 corresponds to CASRSGGSYNEQFF. The nucleotide sequence reads as follows: TGTGCCTCACGATCAGGGGGGTCCTACAATGAGCAGTTCTTC.